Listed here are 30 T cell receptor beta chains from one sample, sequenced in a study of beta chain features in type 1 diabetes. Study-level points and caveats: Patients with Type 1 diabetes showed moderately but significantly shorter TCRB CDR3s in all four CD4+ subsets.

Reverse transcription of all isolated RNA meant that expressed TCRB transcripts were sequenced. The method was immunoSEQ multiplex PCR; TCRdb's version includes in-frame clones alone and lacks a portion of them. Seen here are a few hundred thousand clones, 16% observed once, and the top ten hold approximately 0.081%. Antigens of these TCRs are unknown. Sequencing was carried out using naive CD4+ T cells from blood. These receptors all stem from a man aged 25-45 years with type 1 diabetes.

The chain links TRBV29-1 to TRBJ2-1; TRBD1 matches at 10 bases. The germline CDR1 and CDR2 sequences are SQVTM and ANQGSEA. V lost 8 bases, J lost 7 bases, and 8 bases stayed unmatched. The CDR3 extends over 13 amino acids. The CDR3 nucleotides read TGCAGCTCCGACAGGGGGCGCCAGAATGAGCAGTTCTTC. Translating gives CSSDRGRQNEQFF.

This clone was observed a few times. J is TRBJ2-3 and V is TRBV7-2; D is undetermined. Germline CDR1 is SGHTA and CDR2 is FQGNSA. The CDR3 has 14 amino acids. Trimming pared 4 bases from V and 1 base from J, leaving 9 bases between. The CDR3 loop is CASSSGLGTDTQYF. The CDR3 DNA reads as TGTGCCAGCAGCTCCGGGCTCGGCACAGATACGCAGTATTTT.

DNA for the CDR3: TGCGCCAGCAGTGAGTCCGGGGCAGGGACCTACGAGCAGTACTTC. Residues: CASSESGAGTYEQYF. This chain joins TRBV10-1 and TRBJ2-7, with D perhaps being TRBD1 or TRBD2 (5 bases each). V lost 0 bases and J lost 2, with 11 bases in between. Germline V gene lookup returns CDR1 WNHNN and CDR2 SYGVQD (reference sequence). This CDR3 spans 15 amino acids.

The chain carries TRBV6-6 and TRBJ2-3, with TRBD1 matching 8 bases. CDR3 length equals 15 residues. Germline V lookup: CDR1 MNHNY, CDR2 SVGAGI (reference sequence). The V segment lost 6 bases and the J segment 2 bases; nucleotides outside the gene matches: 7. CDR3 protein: CASSSGQGTTDTQYF. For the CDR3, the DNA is TGTGCCAGCAGCTCAGGACAGGGTACCACAGATACGCAGTATTTT.

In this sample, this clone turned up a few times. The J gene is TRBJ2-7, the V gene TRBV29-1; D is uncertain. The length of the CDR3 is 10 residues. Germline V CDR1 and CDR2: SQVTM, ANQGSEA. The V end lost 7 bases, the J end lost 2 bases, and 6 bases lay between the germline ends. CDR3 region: CSAQTYEQYF. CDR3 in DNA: TGCAGCGCACAGACCTACGAGCAGTACTTC.

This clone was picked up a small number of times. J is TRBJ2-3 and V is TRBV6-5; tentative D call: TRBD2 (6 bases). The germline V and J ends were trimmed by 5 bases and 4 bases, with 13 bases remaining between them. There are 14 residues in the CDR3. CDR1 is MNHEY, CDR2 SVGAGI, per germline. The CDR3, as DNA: TGTGCCAGCAGTACCCCAGGACTATCAGATACGCAGTATTTT. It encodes CASSTPGLSDTQYF.

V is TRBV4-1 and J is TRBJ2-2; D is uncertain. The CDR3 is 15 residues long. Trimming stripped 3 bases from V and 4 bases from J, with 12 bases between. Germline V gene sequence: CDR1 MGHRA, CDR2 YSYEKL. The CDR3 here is CASSQAAASTGELFF. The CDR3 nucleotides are TGCGCCAGCAGCCAGGCCGCAGCTTCCACCGGGGAGCTGTTTTTT.

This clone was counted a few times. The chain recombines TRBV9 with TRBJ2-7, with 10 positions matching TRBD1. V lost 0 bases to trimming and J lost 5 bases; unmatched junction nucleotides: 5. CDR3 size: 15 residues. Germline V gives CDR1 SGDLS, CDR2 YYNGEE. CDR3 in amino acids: CASSVETGGRDEQYF. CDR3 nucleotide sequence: TGTGCCAGCAGCGTAGAGACAGGGGGCCGGGACGAGCAGTACTTC.

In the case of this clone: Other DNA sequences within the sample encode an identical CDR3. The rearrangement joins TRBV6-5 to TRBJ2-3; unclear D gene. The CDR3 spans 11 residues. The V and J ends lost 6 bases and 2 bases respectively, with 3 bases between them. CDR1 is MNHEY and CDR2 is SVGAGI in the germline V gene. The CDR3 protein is CASRSTDTQYF. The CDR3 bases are TGTGCCAGCAGGTCCACAGATACGCAGTATTTT.

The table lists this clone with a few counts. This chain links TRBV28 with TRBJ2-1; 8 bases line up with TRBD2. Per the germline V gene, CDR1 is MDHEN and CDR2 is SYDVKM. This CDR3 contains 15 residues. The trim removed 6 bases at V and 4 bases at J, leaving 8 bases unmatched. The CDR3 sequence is CASRPGGPKYNEQFF. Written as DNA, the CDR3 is TGTGCCAGCAGGCCGGGAGGGCCAAAATACAATGAGCAGTTCTTC.

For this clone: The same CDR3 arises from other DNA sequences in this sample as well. The CDR3 bases are TGTGCCAGCAGCTTCGCAGGGGAAGAGACCCAGTACTTC. This gives the protein CASSFAGEETQYF. The chain recombines TRBV7-2 with TRBJ2-5; maybe TRBD1 (6 bases). Trimming shortened V by 3 bases and J by 3 bases, and 8 bases separated the two germline ends. This CDR3 has 13 amino acids. Germline V CDR1 and CDR2: SGHTA, FQGNSA. Looking up the rest from reference TRBV7-2 and TRBJ2-5 gives the full variable domain: GAGVSQSPSNKVTEKGKDVELRCDPISGHTALYWYRQSLGQGLEFLIYFQGNSAPDKSGLPSDRFSAERTGGSVSTLTIQRTQQEDSAVYLCASSFAGEETQYFGPGTRLLVL.

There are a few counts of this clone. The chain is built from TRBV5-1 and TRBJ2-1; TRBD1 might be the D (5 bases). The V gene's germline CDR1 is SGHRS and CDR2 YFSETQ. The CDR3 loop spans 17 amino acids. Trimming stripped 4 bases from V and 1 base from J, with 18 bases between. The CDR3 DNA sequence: TGCGCCAGCAGCCCAGATTCGACAGCCATGTCCTACAATGAGCAGTTCTTC. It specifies CASSPDSTAMSYNEQFF.

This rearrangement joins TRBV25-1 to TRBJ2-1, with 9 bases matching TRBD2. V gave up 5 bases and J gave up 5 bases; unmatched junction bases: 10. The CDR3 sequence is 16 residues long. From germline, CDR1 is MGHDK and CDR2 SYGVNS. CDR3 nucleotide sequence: TGTGCCAGCAGTTCGTCTAGCGGGATCCGACACAATGAGCAGTTCTTC. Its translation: CASSSSSGIRHNEQFF.

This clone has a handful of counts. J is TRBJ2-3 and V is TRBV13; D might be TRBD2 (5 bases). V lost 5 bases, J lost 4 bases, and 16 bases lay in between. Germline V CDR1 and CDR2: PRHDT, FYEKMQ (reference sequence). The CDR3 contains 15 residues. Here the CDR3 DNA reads TGTGCCAGCAGCCTCAGACGAACTAGTGCAGATACGCAGTATTTT. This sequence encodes CASSLRRTSADTQYF.

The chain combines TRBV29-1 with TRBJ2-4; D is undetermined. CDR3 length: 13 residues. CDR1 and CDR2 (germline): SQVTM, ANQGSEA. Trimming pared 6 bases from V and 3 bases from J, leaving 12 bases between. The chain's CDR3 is CSVGWVSKNIQYF. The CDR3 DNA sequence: TGCAGCGTAGGATGGGTTAGCAAAAACATTCAGTACTTC. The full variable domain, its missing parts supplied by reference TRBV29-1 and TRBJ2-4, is SAVISQKPSRDICQRGTSLTIQCQVDSQVTMMFWYRQQPGQSLTLIATANQGSEATYESGFVIDKFPISRPNLTFSTLTVSNMSPEDSSIYLCSVGWVSKNIQYFGAGTRLSVL.

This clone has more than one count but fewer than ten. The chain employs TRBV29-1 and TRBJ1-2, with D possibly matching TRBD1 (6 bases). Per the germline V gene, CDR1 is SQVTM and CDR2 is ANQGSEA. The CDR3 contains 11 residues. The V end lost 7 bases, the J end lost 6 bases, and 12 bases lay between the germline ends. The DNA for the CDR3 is TGCAGCGGGGGGCTCCGGGATGGCTACACCTTC. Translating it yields CSGGLRDGYTF.

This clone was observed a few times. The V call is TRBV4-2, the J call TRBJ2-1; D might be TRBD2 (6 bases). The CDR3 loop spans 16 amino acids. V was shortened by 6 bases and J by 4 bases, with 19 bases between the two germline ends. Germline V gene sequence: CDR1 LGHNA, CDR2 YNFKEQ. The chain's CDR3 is CASSWAQGAGYNEQFF. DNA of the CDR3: TGTGCCAGCAGTTGGGCCCAGGGCGCGGGATACAATGAGCAGTTCTTC.

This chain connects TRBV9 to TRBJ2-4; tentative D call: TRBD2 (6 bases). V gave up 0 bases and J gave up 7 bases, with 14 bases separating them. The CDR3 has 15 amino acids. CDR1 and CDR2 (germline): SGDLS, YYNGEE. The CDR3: CASSVAPTGDNIQYF. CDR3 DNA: TGTGCCAGCAGCGTAGCACCCACGGGGGACAACATTCAGTACTTC. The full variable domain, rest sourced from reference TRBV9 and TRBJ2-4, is DSGVTQTPKHLITATGQRVTLRCSPRSGDLSVYWYQQSLDQGLQFLIQYYNGEERAKGNILERFSAQQFPDLHSELNLSSLELGDSALYFCASSVAPTGDNIQYFGAGTRLSVL.

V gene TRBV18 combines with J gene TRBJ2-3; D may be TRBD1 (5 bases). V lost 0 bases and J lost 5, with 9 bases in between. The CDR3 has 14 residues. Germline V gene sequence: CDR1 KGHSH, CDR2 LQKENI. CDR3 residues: CASSPPGRQDTQYF. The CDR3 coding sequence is TGTGCCAGCTCACCACCGGGGCGGCAAGATACGCAGTATTTT.

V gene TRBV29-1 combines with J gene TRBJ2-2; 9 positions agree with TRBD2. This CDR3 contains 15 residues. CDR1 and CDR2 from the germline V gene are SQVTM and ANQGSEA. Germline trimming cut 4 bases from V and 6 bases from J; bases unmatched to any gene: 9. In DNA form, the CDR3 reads TGCAGCGTTGGGTCTGTTAGCGGGAGCCCCGGGGAGCTGTTTTTT. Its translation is CSVGSVSGSPGELFF.

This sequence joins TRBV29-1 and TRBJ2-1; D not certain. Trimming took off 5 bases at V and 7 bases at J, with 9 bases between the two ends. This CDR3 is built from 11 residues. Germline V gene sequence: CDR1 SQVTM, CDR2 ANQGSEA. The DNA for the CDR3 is TGCAGCGTTAGAGAGTTTAATGAGCAGTTCTTC. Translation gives CSVREFNEQFF.

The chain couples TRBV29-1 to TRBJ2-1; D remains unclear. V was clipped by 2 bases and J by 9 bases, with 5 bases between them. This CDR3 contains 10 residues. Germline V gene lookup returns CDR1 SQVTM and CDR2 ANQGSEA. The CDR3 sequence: CSVENVEQFF. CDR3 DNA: TGCAGCGTTGAAAACGTTGAGCAGTTCTTC.

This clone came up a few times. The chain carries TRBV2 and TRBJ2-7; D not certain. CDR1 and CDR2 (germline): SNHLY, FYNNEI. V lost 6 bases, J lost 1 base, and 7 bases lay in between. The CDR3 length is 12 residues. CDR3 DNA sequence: TGTGCCAGCAGGGACGGGTCCTACGAGCAGTACTTC. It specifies CASRDGSYEQYF. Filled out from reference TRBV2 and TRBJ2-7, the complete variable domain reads EPEVTQTPSHQVTQMGQEVILRCVPISNHLYFYWYRQILGQKVEFLVSFYNNEISEKSEIFDDQFSVERPDGSNFTLKIRSTKLEDSAMYFCASRDGSYEQYFGPGTRLTVT.

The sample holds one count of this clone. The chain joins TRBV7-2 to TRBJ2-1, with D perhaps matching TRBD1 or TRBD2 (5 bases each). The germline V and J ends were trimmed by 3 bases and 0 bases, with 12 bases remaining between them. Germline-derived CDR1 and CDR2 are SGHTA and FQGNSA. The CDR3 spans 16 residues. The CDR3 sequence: CASSFSGASSYNEQFF. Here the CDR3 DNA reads TGTGCCAGCAGCTTTTCCGGGGCCAGCTCCTACAATGAGCAGTTCTTC.

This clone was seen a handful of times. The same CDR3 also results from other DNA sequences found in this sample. The CDR3 sequence: CASSFGTSGTDTQYF. CDR3 bases: TGCGCCAGCAGCTTCGGGACTAGCGGCACAGATACGCAGTATTTT. The V and J genes are TRBV5-1 and TRBJ2-3, with 10 bases lining up with TRBD2. The CDR3 is 15 residues long. V trimming: 2 bases; J trimming: 1 base; junction bases outside the gene matches: 1. The germline V gene encodes CDR1 SGHRS and CDR2 YFSETQ.

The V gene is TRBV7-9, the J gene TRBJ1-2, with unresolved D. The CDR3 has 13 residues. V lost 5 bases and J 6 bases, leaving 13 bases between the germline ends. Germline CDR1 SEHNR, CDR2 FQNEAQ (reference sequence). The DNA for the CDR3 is TGTGCCAGCAGCCCTGACGACTACGATGGCTACACCTTC. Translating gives CASSPDDYDGYTF.

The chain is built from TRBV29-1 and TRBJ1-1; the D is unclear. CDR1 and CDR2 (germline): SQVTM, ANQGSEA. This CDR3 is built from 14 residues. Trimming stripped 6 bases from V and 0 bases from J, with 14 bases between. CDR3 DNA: TGCAGCGTCCGTCCCCCCCTTCTGAACACTGAAGCTTTCTTT. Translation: CSVRPPLLNTEAFF.

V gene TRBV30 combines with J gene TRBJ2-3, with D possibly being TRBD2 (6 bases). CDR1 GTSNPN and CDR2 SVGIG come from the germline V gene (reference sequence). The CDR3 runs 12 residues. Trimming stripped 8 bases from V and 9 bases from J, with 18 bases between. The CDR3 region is CARLTSGDTQYF. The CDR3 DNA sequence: TGTGCCCGCCTGACTAGTGGTGACACGCAGTATTTT.

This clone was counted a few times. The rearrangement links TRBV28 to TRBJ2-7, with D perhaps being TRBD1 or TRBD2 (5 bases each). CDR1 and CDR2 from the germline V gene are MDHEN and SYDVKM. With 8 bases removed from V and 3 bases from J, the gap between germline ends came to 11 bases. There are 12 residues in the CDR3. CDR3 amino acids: CASGRDRYEQYF. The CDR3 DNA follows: TGTGCCAGCGGCCGGGACCGCTACGAGCAGTACTTC. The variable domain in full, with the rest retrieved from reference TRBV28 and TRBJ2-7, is DVKVTQSSRYLVKRTGEKVFLECVQDMDHENMFWYRQDPGLGLRLIYFSYDVKMKEKGDIPEGYSVSREKKERFSLILESASTNQTSMYLCASGRDRYEQYFGPGTRLTVT.

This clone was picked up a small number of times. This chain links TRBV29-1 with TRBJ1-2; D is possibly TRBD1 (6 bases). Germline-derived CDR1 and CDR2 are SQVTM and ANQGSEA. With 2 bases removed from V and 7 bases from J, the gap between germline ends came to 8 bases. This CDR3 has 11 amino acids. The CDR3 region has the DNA TGCAGCGTTGAAAGGACAGTTGGCTACACCTTC. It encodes CSVERTVGYTF.